This paragraph reports one T cell receptor beta chain. Its specificity is not known. The CDR3 is 12 amino acids. Germline-derived CDR1 and CDR2 are SQVTM and ANQGSEA. These data originate in a study of CD8+CD57+ T cells in acquired aplastic anemia. Study at large: Yields of DNA that came from sorted CD4+ and CD8+ cells averaged approximately 3.5 ug. Mean read depth for CD4+ cells from healthy donors was some 11 million.

Points from the study as a whole: No significant difference in CD8+ Simpson's diversity was found between patients and controls.

Investigators profiled TCR beta VDJ and CDR3 from genomic DNA template. TCRdb reprocessed the reads with MiXCR, giving one entry per CDR3 protein. This repertoire shows about 35,000 distinct CDR3 sequences, around 76% found once; its top ten account for 22%. J is TRBJ2-1 and V is TRBV29-1; 8 bases fit TRBD2. The sequencing input was sorted CD4+, CD8+, or CD8+CD57+ T cells (not recorded which) from PBMCs. The origin of this receptor is a human donor in good health, serving as a control. The CDR3 sequence is CTASGGRDEQFF. The CDR3 DNA is TGCACCGCGTCGGGGGGGCGGGATGAGCAGTTCTTC.